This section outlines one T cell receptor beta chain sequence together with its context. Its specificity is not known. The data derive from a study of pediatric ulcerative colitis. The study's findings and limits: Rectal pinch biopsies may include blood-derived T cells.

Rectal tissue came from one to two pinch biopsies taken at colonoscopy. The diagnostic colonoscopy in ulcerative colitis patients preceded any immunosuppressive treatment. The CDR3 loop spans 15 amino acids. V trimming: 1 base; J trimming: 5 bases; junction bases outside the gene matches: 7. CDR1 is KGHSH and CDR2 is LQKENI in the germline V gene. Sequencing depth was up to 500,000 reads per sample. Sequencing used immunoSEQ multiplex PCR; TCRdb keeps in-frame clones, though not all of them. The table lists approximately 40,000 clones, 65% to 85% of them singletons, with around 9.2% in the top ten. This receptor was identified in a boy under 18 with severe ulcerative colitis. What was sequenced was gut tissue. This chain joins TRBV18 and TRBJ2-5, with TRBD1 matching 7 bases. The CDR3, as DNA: TGTGCCAGCTCACCACTAAGACAGGGTAGGGAGACCCAGTACTTC. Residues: CASSPLRQGRETQYF.